This T cell receptor beta chain was documented in a study of blood T cell repertoires in COVID-19. About the research overall: PBMCs, B-cell-depleted T cells, or T cells were the source of the cDNA or gDNA that made up the material.

This table comes from immunoSEQ multiplex PCR, and its TCRdb copy is limited to in-frame clones, with some not included. This table has fewer than 300,000 clones, 75% to 95% appearing once. This CDR3 is built from 16 residues. V lost 1 base, J lost 8 bases, and 17 bases lay in between. Germline V CDR1 and CDR2: LGHDT, YNNKEL (reference sequence). Material for sequencing was PBMCs or T cells enriched from blood (not recorded which). The TCR originated in a woman aged 25 to 39 who had recovered from COVID-19. The J gene is TRBJ1-4, the V gene TRBV3-1 (or the pseudogene TRBV3-2); D remains ambiguous. CDR3 amino acids: CASSQGAAGRREKLFF. The CDR3 nucleotides read TGTGCCAGCAGCCAAGGGGCCGCGGGGAGGAGGGAAAAACTGTTTTTT.